A selection of T cell receptor beta chains follows, all from one sample in a study of low-dose radiotherapy and immunotherapy resistance in tumors. TCRdb re-derived calls from the reads in MiXCR, one entry per CDR3 protein. The profile covers under 95,000 distinct CDR3 sequences, with around a sixth appearing a single time and approximately 1.3% taken by the ten largest. The sample was PBMCs, taken after low-dose radiotherapy plus immunotherapy. Receptors were obtained from a male donor with prostate cancer. CDR3s include the opening cysteine and the closing phenylalanine or tryptophan. Each record gives: clone size, D gene, V gene, J gene, CDR3 protein, CDR3 DNA. A D gene is named only where the DNA matches it firmly. Size values are once, few and many counts, or a class for expanded clones, and some rows have none.

clone_size: few; d_call: TRBD1; v_call: TRBV7-2; j_call: TRBJ2-5; cdr3_aa: CASSSATGPRETQYF; cdr3_nt: TGTGCCAGCAGCTCAGCGACAGGGCCACGAGAGACCCAGTACTTC
clone_size: many; d_call: TRBD1; v_call: TRBV5-1; j_call: TRBJ2-3; cdr3_aa: CASSKGQGGDTQYF; cdr3_nt: TGCGCCAGCAGCAAAGGACAGGGCGGAGATACGCAGTATTTT
clone_size: many; d_call: TRBD1; v_call: TRBV3-1; j_call: TRBJ2-2; cdr3_aa: CASTLPERVGDRDTGELFF; cdr3_nt: TGTGCCAGCACCCTACCCGAGAGGGTTGGTGACAGGGACACCGGGGAGCTGTTTTTT
clone_size: few; d_call: .; v_call: TRBV9; j_call: TRBJ2-3; cdr3_aa: CASSVGTAGRDTQYF; cdr3_nt: TGTGCCAGCAGCGTAGGGACGGCGGGGAGAGATACGCAGTATTTT
clone_size: .; d_call: .; v_call: TRBV28; j_call: TRBJ2-3; cdr3_aa: CAGSSPPTDTQYF; cdr3_nt: TGTGCTGGCAGTTCCCCGCCCACAGATACGCAGTATTTT
clone_size: .; d_call: .; v_call: TRBV29-1; j_call: TRBJ1-2; cdr3_aa: CSVNRDLNYGYTF; cdr3_nt: TGCAGCGTCAACCGGGACCTTAACTATGGCTACACCTTC
clone_size: .; d_call: .; v_call: TRBV20-1; j_call: TRBJ2-1; cdr3_aa: CSAPGAYNEQFF; cdr3_nt: TGCAGTGCCCCCGGGGCCTACAATGAGCAGTTCTTC
clone_size: many; d_call: .; v_call: TRBV4-2; j_call: TRBJ2-1; cdr3_aa: CASSQEASISYNEQFF; cdr3_nt: TGTGCCAGCAGCCAAGAGGCATCTATCTCCTACAATGAGCAGTTCTTC
clone_size: many; d_call: TRBD1; v_call: TRBV20-1; j_call: TRBJ2-5; cdr3_aa: CSLRGQGAKETQYF; cdr3_nt: TGCAGTCTTAGAGGACAGGGGGCTAAAGAGACCCAGTACTTC
clone_size: many; d_call: .; v_call: TRBV11-2; j_call: TRBJ1-1; cdr3_aa: CASSLDRGGDAFF; cdr3_nt: TGTGCCAGCAGCTTAGATCGCGGGGGGGACGCTTTCTTT
clone_size: many; d_call: TRBD2; v_call: TRBV7-2; j_call: TRBJ2-1; cdr3_aa: CASSYISGSLNNEQFF; cdr3_nt: TGTGCCAGCAGCTATATAAGCGGGAGCTTGAACAATGAGCAGTTCTTC
clone_size: .; d_call: .; v_call: TRBV30; j_call: TRBJ2-4; cdr3_aa: CAWSAGLNVQYF; cdr3_nt: TGTGCCTGGAGTGCCGGACTTAACGTTCAGTACTTC
clone_size: many; d_call: .; v_call: TRBV7-9; j_call: TRBJ2-5; cdr3_aa: CASSEPGVRETQYF; cdr3_nt: TGTGCCAGCAGCGAACCGGGAGTAAGGGAGACCCAGTACTTC
clone_size: many; d_call: .; v_call: TRBV19; j_call: TRBJ2-1; cdr3_aa: CASSLLPRGYNEQFF; cdr3_nt: TGTGCCAGTAGTTTACTACCAAGGGGCTACAATGAGCAGTTCTTC
clone_size: .; d_call: .; v_call: TRBV12-3/TRBV12-4; j_call: TRBJ1-5; cdr3_aa: CASSHGGGQPQHF; cdr3_nt: TGTGCCAGCAGCCACGGGGGAGGTCAGCCCCAGCATTTT
clone_size: many; d_call: .; v_call: TRBV5-1; j_call: TRBJ2-7; cdr3_aa: CASSSDSTVYEQYF; cdr3_nt: TGCGCCAGCAGCTCAGACAGTACGGTTTACGAGCAGTACTTC
clone_size: many; d_call: TRBD1; v_call: TRBV10-3; j_call: TRBJ2-7; cdr3_aa: CAIRGDSYEQYF; cdr3_nt: TGTGCCATCAGGGGGGACAGCTACGAGCAGTACTTC
clone_size: .; d_call: .; v_call: TRBV7-3; j_call: TRBJ2-3; cdr3_aa: CASSPRGTSTDTQYF; cdr3_nt: TGTGCCAGCAGTCCCCGCGGTACTAGCACAGATACGCAGTATTTT
clone_size: many; d_call: .; v_call: TRBV28; j_call: TRBJ1-1; cdr3_aa: CASSDRNTEAFF; cdr3_nt: TGTGCCAGCAGTGACAGGAACACTGAAGCTTTCTTT
clone_size: many; d_call: .; v_call: TRBV4-2; j_call: TRBJ2-7; cdr3_aa: CASSQGLGTSSNEQYF; cdr3_nt: TGTGCCAGCAGCCAAGGCCTGGGGACGTCGAGCAACGAGCAGTACTTC
clone_size: many; d_call: TRBD1; v_call: TRBV4-3; j_call: TRBJ2-7; cdr3_aa: CASSQGTGPYEQYF; cdr3_nt: TGCGCCAGCAGCCAAGGGACAGGGCCCTACGAGCAGTACTTC
clone_size: medium-sized; d_call: TRBD2; v_call: TRBV28; j_call: TRBJ2-7; cdr3_aa: CATGLAGSYEQYF; cdr3_nt: TGTGCCACCGGACTAGCGGGTTCCTACGAGCAGTACTTC
clone_size: many; d_call: TRBD2; v_call: TRBV3-1; j_call: TRBJ2-5; cdr3_aa: CASSQRTSGRAETQYF; cdr3_nt: TGTGCCAGCAGCCAACGGACTAGCGGGAGGGCGGAGACCCAGTACTTC
clone_size: many; d_call: TRBD1; v_call: TRBV20-1; j_call: TRBJ2-1; cdr3_aa: CSARPGTGYPNEQFF; cdr3_nt: TGCAGTGCTAGACCCGGGACAGGGTACCCCAATGAGCAGTTCTTC
clone_size: .; d_call: .; v_call: TRBV5-6; j_call: TRBJ2-4; cdr3_aa: CASSTRGNIQYF; cdr3_nt: TGTGCCAGCAGTACGAGAGGAAACATTCAGTACTTC
clone_size: many; d_call: .; v_call: TRBV19; j_call: TRBJ1-5; cdr3_aa: CASSIVPGASEQPQHF; cdr3_nt: TGTGCCAGTAGTATAGTACCGGGGGCGTCGGAGCAGCCCCAGCATTTT
clone_size: many; d_call: .; v_call: TRBV5-1; j_call: TRBJ1-1; cdr3_aa: CATGVQGGTEAFF; cdr3_nt: TGCGCCACCGGAGTCCAGGGAGGCACTGAAGCTTTCTTT
clone_size: many; d_call: TRBD2; v_call: TRBV28; j_call: TRBJ2-3; cdr3_aa: CASSLSGTSVVKQYF; cdr3_nt: TGTGCCAGCAGTTTATCCGGGACTAGCGTGGTTAAGCAGTATTTT